The entry that follows covers one TCR beta chain sequence. Germline CDR1 and CDR2: SGHDN and FVKESK. The CDR3 consists of 14 residues. With 4 bases removed from V and 6 bases from J, the gap between germline ends came to 15 bases. The data derive from a study of blood T cell repertoires in COVID-19. Sequenced by immunoSEQ multiplex PCR; TCRdb stores in-frame clones only, minus some. The table records about 260,000 clones, roughly 82% of them present only once. The chain links TRBV14 to TRBJ1-1; D ambiguous. This TCR derives from a woman aged 45-65 years who had recovered from COVID-19. The material sequenced was PBMCs or T cells enriched from blood (not recorded which). CDR3 coding DNA: TGTGCCAGCAGCCGCGCCCGGGATCTAGCTGAAGCTTTCTTT. This gives the protein CASSRARDLAEAFF.